Following are 8 T cell receptor beta chains from one sample sequenced in a study of Ad26.COV2.S vaccination and SARS-CoV-2 variants (dated by TCRdb to the early 2020s). The receptor library was made with the immunoSEQ multiplex PCR assay. The table was pulled from immuneACCESS by TCRdb, which kept in-frame rearrangements only. Such tables lose some clones; where checked, under half of the loss comes from unresolved V genes, and the rest has no known cause. For this sample there are 250,000 or so clones; roughly 87% appear just once. Roughly 3% of the sample is taken by the ten largest. The label giving this sample's treatment or condition can be read as: roughly 20 received Ad26.COV2.S at low or high dose, single or two shots; a few received placebo; per-sample allocation not given. For vaccine and placebo recipients, the sequenced repertoires came from samples collected on day 63 after the first injection.

The sample here was peripheral blood, taken in a trial of Ad26.COV2.S vaccine versus placebo. The source is a person between 18 and 65 years old who received the Ad26.COV2.S COVID-19 vaccine or a placebo.

The gene calls are TRBV9 and TRBJ2-3; 10 nucleotides line up with TRBD2. The CDR3 runs to 15 residues. The V gene end was trimmed by 4 bases and the J gene end by 2 bases; junction bases not matched to a gene: 4. Germline values: CDR1 SGDLS, CDR2 YYNGEE. CDR3 in amino acids: CASSRTSGTTDTQYF. The CDR3 DNA is TGTGCCAGCAGCAGGACTAGCGGAACCACAGATACGCAGTATTTT. The full variable domain, rest sourced from reference TRBV9 and TRBJ2-3, is DSGVTQTPKHLITATGQRVTLRCSPRSGDLSVYWYQQSLDQGLQFLIQYYNGEERAKGNILERFSAQQFPDLHSELNLSSLELGDSALYFCASSRTSGTTDTQYFGPGTRLTVL.

The J gene is TRBJ1-1, the V gene TRBV5-4; 7 bases match TRBD1. J lost 11 bases, V lost 0 bases, and 10 bases had no gene match. The germline V gene encodes CDR1 SGHNT and CDR2 YYREEE (reference sequence). The CDR3 loop spans 14 amino acids. The CDR3 DNA reads TGTGCCAGCAGCTTGGGCTTCGGGGCAGGGGGGGCTTTCTTT. Its translation is CASSLGFGAGGAFF. Looking up the rest from reference TRBV5-4 and TRBJ1-1 gives the full variable domain: ETGVTQSPTHLIKTRGQQVTLRCSSQSGHNTVSWYQQALGQGPQFIFQYYREEENGRGNFPPRFSGLQFPNYSSELNVNALELDDSALYLCASSLGFGAGGAFFGQGTRLTVV.

The gene calls are TRBV4-1 and TRBJ1-1; no clear D. The germline V gene encodes CDR1 MGHRA and CDR2 YSYEKL. This CDR3 has 15 residues. Trimming removed 2 bases at V and 3 bases at J, with 13 bases between. CDR3 coding DNA: TGCGCCAGCAGCCAACTTAGGGAAGGTTACACTGAAGCTTTCTTT. It encodes CASSQLREGYTEAFF.

The chain carries TRBV5-1 and TRBJ2-2, with D perhaps given as TRBD1 or TRBD2 (5 bases each). V lost 1 base to trimming and J lost 4 bases, with 14 bases between them. Germline CDR1 and CDR2: SGHRS and YFSETQ. The CDR3 is 16 residues long. The CDR3 is CASSLTGTLGTGELFF. CDR3 DNA: TGCGCCAGCAGCTTGACCGGGACCCTGGGCACCGGGGAGCTGTTTTTT.

The chain combines TRBV19 with TRBJ1-1, with TRBD1 as a possible D gene (5 bases). The CDR3 is made up of 15 amino acids. With 3 bases removed from V and 0 bases from J, the gap between germline ends came to 11 bases. CDR1 and CDR2 from the germline V gene are LNHDA and SQIVND (reference sequence). In DNA, the CDR3 is TGTGCCAGTAGTATCAGGGATACTATGAACACTGAAGCTTTCTTT. It is translated as CASSIRDTMNTEAFF.

The chain combines TRBV18 with TRBJ2-3; D is unclear. The ends were cut back, 6 bases at V and 4 bases at J, with 14 bases in the middle. This CDR3 region has 14 residues. In germline, CDR1 is KGHSH, CDR2 LQKENI. The CDR3 DNA reads TGTGCCAGCTCCAGCAACGGCCCCCCAGATACGCAGTATTTT. This sequence encodes CASSSNGPPDTQYF.

Comments on this clone: The germline gene is not matched at one end of the junction; a read error may be the cause. The rearrangement joins TRBV18 to TRBJ1-6; 10 nucleotides match TRBD1. The CDR3 runs to 16 residues. The germline CDR1 and CDR2 sequences are KGHSH and LQKENI. CDR3: CASTPVRGQGRSPLHF. The CDR3 region has the DNA TGTGCCAGCACACCGGTTCGGGGACAGGGGAGATCACCCCTCCACTTT.

CDR3 loop: CASSDGNINEKLFF. The CDR3 DNA follows: TGTGCCAGCAGTGACGGGAATATTAATGAAAAACTGTTTTTT. The genes are TRBV2 and TRBJ1-4, with D unresolved. The germline gives CDR1 SNHLY, CDR2 FYNNEI. The CDR3 is 14 amino acids. V was cut by 3 bases and J by 4 bases, with 9 bases left in between.